This TCR beta chain came from a study of a mutant IDH1 vaccine in newly diagnosed glioma. Looking at the study overall: Sex distribution of treated patients was about 62% male and about 38% female; mean age was about 40 years.

Time point: week 23, last vaccination. All doses held 300 ug of mutant IDH1 20-mer peptide, with topical imiquimod. V was cut by 5 bases and J by 5 bases, with 12 bases left in between. CDR1 and CDR2 (germline): LGHNT, FRNRAP. The CDR3 runs 13 residues. Profiling relied on immunoSEQ multiplex PCR, and the TCRdb table lists in-frame clones only, not all of them. This sample has around 60,000 clones; roughly 85% occur once, and the top ten carry roughly 4%. As to this clone: Its antigen is unidentified.

The chain has TRBV12-5 and TRBJ1-1; no clear D. The receptor's source is a man in his thirties or forties with glioma. The source was PBMCs, collected from a glioma patient whose treatment included an IDH1 peptide vaccine. CDR3 protein: CASGPRPWTEAFF. The CDR3 DNA is TGTGCTAGTGGTCCCAGGCCCTGGACTGAAGCTTTCTTT.